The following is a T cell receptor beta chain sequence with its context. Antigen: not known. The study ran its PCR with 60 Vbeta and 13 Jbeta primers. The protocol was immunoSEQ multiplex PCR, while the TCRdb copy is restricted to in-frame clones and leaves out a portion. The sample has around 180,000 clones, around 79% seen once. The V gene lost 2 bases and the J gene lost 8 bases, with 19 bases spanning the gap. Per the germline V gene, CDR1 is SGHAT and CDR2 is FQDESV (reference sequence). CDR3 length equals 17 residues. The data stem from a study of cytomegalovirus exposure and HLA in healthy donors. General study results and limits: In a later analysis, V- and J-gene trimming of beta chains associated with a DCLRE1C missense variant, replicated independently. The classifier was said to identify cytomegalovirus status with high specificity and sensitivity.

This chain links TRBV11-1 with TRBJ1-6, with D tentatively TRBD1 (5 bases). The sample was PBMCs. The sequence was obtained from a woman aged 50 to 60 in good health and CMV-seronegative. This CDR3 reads CASSLFSTAGGYSPLHF. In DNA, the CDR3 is TGTGCCAGCAGCTTATTTTCGACAGCTGGGGGGTATTCACCCCTCCACTTT.